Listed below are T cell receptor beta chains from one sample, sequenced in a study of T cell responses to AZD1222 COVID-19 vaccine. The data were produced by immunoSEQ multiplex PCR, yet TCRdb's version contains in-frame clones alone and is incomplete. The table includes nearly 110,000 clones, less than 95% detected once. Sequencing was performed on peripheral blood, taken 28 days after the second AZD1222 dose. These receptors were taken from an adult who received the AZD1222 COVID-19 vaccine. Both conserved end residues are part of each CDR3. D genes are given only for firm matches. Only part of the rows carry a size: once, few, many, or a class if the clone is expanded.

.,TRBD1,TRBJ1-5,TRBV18,CASSPGDRAGQPQHF,TGTGCCAGCTCACCAGGGGACAGGGCCGGCCAGCCCCAGCATTTT
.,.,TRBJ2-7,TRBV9,CASSVSDRYEQYF,TGTGCCAGCAGCGTATCTGACAGGTACGAGCAGTACTTC
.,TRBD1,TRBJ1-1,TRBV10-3,CAISDGQGVTEAFF,TGTGCCATCAGTGATGGACAGGGGGTCACTGAAGCTTTCTTT
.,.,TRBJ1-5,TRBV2,CASSDRSGGNQPQHF,TGTGCCAGCAGTGATAGGAGTGGAGGGAATCAGCCCCAGCATTTT
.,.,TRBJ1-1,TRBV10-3,CAIKQANTEAFF,TGTGCCATCAAACAGGCGAACACTGAAGCTTTCTTT
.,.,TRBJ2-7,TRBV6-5,CASSPVSSYEQYF,TGTGCCAGCAGTCCGGTAAGCTCCTACGAGCAGTACTTC
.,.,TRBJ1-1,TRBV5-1,CASSLLQGYQNTEAFF,TGCGCCAGCAGCCTTCTTCAAGGGTACCAGAACACTGAAGCTTTCTTT
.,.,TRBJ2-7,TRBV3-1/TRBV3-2,CASSLEGGSAIIYEQYF,TGTGCCAGCAGCCTAGAAGGGGGATCTGCTATTATCTACGAGCAGTACTTC
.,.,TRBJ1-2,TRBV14,CASSQVWSGARDGYTF,TGTGCCAGCAGCCAAGTGTGGTCGGGCGCGAGAGATGGCTACACCTTC
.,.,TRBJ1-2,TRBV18,CASSPYPLTADYGYTF,TGTGCCAGCTCACCCTATCCCCTGACTGCGGACTATGGCTACACCTTC
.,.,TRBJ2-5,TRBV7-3,CASSPQRGQQETQYF,TGTGCCAGCAGCCCCCAGCGGGGACAGCAAGAGACCCAGTACTTC
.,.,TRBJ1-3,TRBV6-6,CASSSPGRSSGNTIYF,TGTGCCAGCAGTTCCCCGGGACGGAGCTCTGGAAACACCATATATTTT
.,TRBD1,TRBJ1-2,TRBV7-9,CASSLTGDHGYTF,TGTGCCAGCAGCTTGACAGGGGACCATGGCTACACCTTC
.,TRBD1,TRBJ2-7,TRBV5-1,CASAQGTASYEQYF,TGCGCCAGCGCCCAGGGGACAGCGTCCTACGAGCAGTACTTC
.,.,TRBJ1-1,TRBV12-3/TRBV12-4,CASSLEGTEAFF,TGTGCCAGCAGTTTGGAGGGCACTGAAGCTTTCTTT
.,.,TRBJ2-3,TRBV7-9,CASSSSGVTDTQYF,TGTGCCAGCAGCTCCTCGGGGGTCACAGATACGCAGTATTTT
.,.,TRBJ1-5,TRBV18,CASSLGHRDNQPQHF,TGTGCCAGCTCACTGGGTCACAGGGACAATCAGCCCCAGCATTTT
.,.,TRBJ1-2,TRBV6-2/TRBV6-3,CASSYLSRVVNGYTF,TGTGCCAGCAGTTACCTTTCCAGGGTAGTGAATGGCTACACCTTC
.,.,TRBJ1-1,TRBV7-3,CASSLGGPNTEAFF,TGTGCCAGCAGCTTAGGGGGTCCGAACACTGAAGCTTTCTTT
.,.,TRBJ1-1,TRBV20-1,CSARPGGSAFF,TGCAGTGCTAGGCCGGGGGGTTCGGCTTTCTTT
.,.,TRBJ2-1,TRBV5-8,CASSFDREVSYNEQFF,TGTGCCAGCAGTTTTGACAGGGAGGTTTCCTACAATGAGCAGTTCTTC
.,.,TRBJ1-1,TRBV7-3,CASSFQSNTEAFF,TGTGCCAGCAGCTTCCAATCGAACACTGAAGCTTTCTTT
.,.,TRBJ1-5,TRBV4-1,CASSQDPSPPPQPQHF,TGCGCCAGCAGCCAAGATCCGAGCCCTCCACCGCAGCCCCAGCATTTT
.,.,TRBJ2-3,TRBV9,CASSTVSTDTQYF,TGTGCCAGCAGTACTGTAAGCACAGATACGCAGTATTTT
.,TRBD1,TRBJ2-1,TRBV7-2,CASSFQGALNEQFF,TGTGCCAGCAGCTTCCAGGGGGCGCTCAATGAGCAGTTCTTC
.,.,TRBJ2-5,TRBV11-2,CASSLVVQIQETQYF,TGTGCCAGCAGCTTAGTGGTACAGATCCAAGAGACCCAGTACTTC
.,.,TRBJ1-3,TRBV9,CASSVQGLISGNTIYF,TGTGCCAGCAGCGTGCAGGGCCTAATCTCTGGAAACACCATATATTTT
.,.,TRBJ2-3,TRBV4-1,CASSPWGTDTQYF,TGCGCCAGCAGCCCCTGGGGGACAGATACGCAGTATTTT
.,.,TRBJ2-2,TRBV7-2,CASSLWAGATPYTGELFF,TGTGCCAGCAGCTTATGGGCGGGGGCCACGCCCTACACCGGGGAGCTGTTTTTT
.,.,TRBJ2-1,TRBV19,CASSPARGQFF,TGTGCCAGTAGTCCGGCCCGTGGGCAGTTCTTC
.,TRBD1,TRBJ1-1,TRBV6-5,CASFGTGYTEAFF,TGTGCCAGCTTCGGGACAGGGTACACTGAAGCTTTCTTT
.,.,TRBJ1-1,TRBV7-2,CASSSASGGTEAFF,TGTGCCAGCAGCTCAGCGTCGGGGGGAACTGAAGCTTTCTTT
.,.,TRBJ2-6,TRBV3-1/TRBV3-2,CATASSGANVLTF,TGTGCCACGGCGAGCTCTGGGGCCAACGTCCTGACTTTC
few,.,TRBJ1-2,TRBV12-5,CASGLVWTDRSYGYTF,TGTGCTAGTGGTTTGGTATGGACGGACCGTTCCTATGGCTACACCTTC
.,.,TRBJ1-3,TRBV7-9,CASSRTDSGNTIYF,TGTGCCAGCAGCCGGACAGACTCTGGAAACACCATATATTTT
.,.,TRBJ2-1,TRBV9,CASSPQLDGNNEQFF,TGTGCCAGCAGCCCACAACTGGACGGGAACAATGAGCAGTTCTTC
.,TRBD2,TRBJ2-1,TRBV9,CASSVNARGGRNEQFF,TGTGCCAGCAGCGTAAATGCCCGGGGGGGACGCAATGAGCAGTTCTTC
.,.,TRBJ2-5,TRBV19,CASGVEAETQYF,TGTGCCAGTGGGGTTGAGGCGGAGACCCAGTACTTC
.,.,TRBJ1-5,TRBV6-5,CASGGLGMQPQHF,TGTGCCAGCGGGGGGCTTGGGATGCAGCCCCAGCATTTT
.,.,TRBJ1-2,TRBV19,CASAQGAYGYTF,TGTGCCAGCGCACAGGGTGCCTATGGCTACACCTTC
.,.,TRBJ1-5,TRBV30,CAWSVSMDQPQHF,TGTGCCTGGAGTGTATCAATGGATCAGCCCCAGCATTTT
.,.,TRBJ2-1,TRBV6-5,CASRDSWNEQFF,TGTGCCAGCCGAGACTCTTGGAATGAGCAGTTCTTC
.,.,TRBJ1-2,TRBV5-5,CASSFDTGQGYTF,TGTGCCAGCAGTTTCGACACGGGGCAAGGCTACACCTTC
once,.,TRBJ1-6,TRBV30,CAWSGQSSYNSPLHF,TGTGCCTGGAGTGGCCAAAGCTCCTATAATTCACCCCTCCACTTT
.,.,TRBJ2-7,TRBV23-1,CASSHTLEAEKAHEQYF,TGCGCCAGCAGTCACACTCTCGAGGCAGAAAAAGCCCACGAGCAGTACTTC
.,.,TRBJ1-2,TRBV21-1,CASSPTGYNYGYTF,TGTGCCAGCAGTCCGACAGGGTATAACTATGGCTACACCTTC
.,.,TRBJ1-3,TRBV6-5,CASSYSDGVGNTIYF,TGTGCCAGCAGTTACTCGGACGGGGTTGGAAACACCATATATTTT
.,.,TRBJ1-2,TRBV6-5,CASSALTYGYTF,TGTGCCAGCAGCGCTTTGACCTATGGCTACACCTTC
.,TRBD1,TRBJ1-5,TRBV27,CASSPSQGFRMPQHF,TGTGCCAGCAGTCCATCACAGGGGTTCAGGATGCCCCAGCATTTT
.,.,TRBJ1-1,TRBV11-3,CASSLGRNTEAFF,TGTGCCAGCAGCTTAGGCAGGAACACTGAAGCTTTCTTT
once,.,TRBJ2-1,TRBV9,CASSGASNEQFF,TGTGCCAGCAGCGGGGCTAGCAATGAGCAGTTCTTC